The present T cell receptor beta chain was sequenced within a study of graft-versus-host responses after intestinal transplantation. Study details: Transplantation in recipients was multivisceral, liver-intestinal, or isolated intestinal.

Regarding the study as a whole: Peak circulating GvH clone levels tracked with early post-transplant HvG declines. GvH clones occurred in recipient marrow; some first appeared in ileum or blood.

On this clone itself: The antigen remains undetermined.

The data were produced by immunoSEQ multiplex PCR, yet TCRdb's version contains in-frame clones alone and is incomplete. Of about 88,000 clones in the sample, approximately 90% were seen once. Germline V lookup: CDR1 ENHRY, CDR2 SYGVKD. The CDR3 consists of 12 residues. J was trimmed by 7 bases and V by 10 bases; bases with no gene match: 8. Sequencing used unstimulated CD4+ T cells sorted from spleen or lymph node cells, obtained before transplant. This clonotype was sampled from a human donor who was the organ donor for an intestinal transplant. The chain couples TRBV10-3 to TRBJ1-2, with 8 bases aligning to TRBD1. CDR3 amino acids: CATGQGRFGYTF. Here the CDR3 DNA reads TGTGCCACAGGACAGGGACGCTTTGGCTACACCTTC.